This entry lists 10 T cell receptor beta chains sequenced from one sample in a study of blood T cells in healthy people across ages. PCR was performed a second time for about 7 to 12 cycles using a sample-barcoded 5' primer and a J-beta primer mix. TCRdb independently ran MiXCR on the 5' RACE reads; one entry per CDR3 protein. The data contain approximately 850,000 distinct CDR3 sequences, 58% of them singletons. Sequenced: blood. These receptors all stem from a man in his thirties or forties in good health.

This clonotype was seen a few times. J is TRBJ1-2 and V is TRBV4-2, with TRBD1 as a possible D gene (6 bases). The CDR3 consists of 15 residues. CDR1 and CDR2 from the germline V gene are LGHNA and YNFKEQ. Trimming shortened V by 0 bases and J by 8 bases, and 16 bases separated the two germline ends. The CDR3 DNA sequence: TGTGCCAGCAGCCAAGATTCGGGGGGGGCGCGAGGCTACACCTTC. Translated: CASSQDSGGARGYTF.

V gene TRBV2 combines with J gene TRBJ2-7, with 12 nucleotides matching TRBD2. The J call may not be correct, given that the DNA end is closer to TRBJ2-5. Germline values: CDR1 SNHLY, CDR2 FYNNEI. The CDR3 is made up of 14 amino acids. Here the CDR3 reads CASSGLAGYGTQYF. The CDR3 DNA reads TGTGCCAGCAGCGGACTAGCGGGATATGGGACCCAGTACTTC.

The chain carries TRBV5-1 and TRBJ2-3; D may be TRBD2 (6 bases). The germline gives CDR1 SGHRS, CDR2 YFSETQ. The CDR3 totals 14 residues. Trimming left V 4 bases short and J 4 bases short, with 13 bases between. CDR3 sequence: CASSQGGPADTQYF. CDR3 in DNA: TGCGCCAGCAGCCAAGGAGGGCCCGCAGATACGCAGTATTTT.

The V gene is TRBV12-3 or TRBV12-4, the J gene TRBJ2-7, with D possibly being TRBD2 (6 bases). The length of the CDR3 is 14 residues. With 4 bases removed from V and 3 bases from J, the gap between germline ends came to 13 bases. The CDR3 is CASSSPGLNYEQYF. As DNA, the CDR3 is TGTGCCAGCAGTTCCCCGGGACTTAACTACGAGCAGTACTTC.

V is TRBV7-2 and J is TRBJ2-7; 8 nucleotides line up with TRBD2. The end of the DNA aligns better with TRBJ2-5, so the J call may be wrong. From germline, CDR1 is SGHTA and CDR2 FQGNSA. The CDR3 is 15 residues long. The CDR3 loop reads CASSTSGTSRETQYF. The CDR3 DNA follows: TGTGCCAGCAGCACCTCCGGGACTAGTCGTGAGACCCAGTACTTC.

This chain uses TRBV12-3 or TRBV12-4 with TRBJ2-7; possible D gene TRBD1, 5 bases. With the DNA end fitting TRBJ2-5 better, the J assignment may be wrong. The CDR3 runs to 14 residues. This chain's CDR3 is CASSLIRGQETQYF. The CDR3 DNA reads TGTGCCAGCAGTTTAATTAGGGGCCAAGAGACCCAGTACTTC.

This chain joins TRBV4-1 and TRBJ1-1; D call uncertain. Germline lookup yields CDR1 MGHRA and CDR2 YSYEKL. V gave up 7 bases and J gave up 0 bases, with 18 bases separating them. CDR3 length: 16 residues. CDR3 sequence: CASTQVMGGMNTEAFF. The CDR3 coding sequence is TGCGCCAGCACCCAGGTTATGGGAGGCATGAACACTGAAGCTTTCTTT.

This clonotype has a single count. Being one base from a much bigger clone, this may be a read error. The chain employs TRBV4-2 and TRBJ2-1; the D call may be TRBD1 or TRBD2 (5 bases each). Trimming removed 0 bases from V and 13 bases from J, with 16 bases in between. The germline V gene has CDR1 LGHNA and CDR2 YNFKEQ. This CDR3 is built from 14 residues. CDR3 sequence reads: CASSQDTGLGTQFF. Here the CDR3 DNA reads TGTGCCAGCAGCCAAGATACAGGTTTGGGGACCCAGTTCTTC.

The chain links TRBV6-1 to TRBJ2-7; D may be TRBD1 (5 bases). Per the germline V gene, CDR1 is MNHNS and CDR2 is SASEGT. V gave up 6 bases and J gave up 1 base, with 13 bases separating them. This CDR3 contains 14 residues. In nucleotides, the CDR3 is TGTGCCAGCAGCGTAAACAGGTTTTCCTACGAGCAGTACTTC. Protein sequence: CASSVNRFSYEQYF.

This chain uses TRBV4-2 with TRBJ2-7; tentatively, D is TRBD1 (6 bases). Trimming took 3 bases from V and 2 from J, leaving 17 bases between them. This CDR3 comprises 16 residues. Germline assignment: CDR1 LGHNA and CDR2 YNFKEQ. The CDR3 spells CASSQDSGEGAYEQYF. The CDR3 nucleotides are TGTGCCAGCAGCCAGGATTCAGGTGAGGGGGCCTACGAGCAGTACTTC.